This T cell receptor (beta chain) was captured in a study of response to subunit inactivated influenza vaccine. The study's findings and limits: A suggestion made by the authors is that each seasonal influenza vaccination recruits few new T cells.

As to this clonotype: The antigen is unknown.

TCRdb re-called the RT-PCR reads with MiXCR, one entry per CDR3 protein. Of more than 550,000 distinct CDR3 sequences in the sample, about 10% were seen once. The germline V gene has CDR1 MGHRA and CDR2 YSYEKL. The CDR3 consists of 15 residues. V lost 1 base and J lost 4, with 13 bases in between. The chain carries TRBV4-1 and TRBJ2-5, with TRBD2 as a possible D gene (6 bases). The specimen was PBMCs from blood, collected on the day of vaccination. This TCR was recovered from a man aged 50 to 59 who received an inactivated influenza vaccine. The CDR3 spells CASSQGPGLRETQYF. The CDR3 nucleotides read TGCGCCAGCAGCCAAGGTCCGGGACTCCGAGAGACCCAGTACTTC.